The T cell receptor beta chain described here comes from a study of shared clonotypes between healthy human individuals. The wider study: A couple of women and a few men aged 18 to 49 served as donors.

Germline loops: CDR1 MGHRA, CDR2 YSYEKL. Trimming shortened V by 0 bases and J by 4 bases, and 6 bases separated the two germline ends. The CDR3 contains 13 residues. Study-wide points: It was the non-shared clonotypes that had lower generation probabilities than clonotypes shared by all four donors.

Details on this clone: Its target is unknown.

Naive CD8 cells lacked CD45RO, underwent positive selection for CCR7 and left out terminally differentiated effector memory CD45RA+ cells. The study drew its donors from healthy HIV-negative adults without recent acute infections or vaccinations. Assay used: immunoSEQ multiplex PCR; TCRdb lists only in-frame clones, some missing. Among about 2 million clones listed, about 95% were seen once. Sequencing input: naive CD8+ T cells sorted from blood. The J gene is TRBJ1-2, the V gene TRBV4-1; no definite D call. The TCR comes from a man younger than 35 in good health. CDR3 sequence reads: CASSQESGYGYTF. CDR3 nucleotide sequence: TGCGCCAGCAGCCAAGAAAGCGGCTATGGCTACACCTTC.